This TCR beta chain originates from a study of blood T cell repertoires in COVID-19. Study in general: Acute and convalescent COVID-19 samples came from the United States, Italy and Spain.

Here immunoSEQ multiplex PCR was the method, and the copy in TCRdb shows in-frame clones only, minus some. Counted here are some 400,000 clones, more than 65% occurring once; the ten biggest clones make up roughly 1.1%. This sequence was found in a human donor with acute or convalescent COVID-19. The donor label of this sample is uncertain. The sequenced sample consisted of peripheral blood.

The CDR3 nucleotides read TGTGCCAGCAGCTTGGGGTGGGACAGCTCCTACGAGCAGTACTTC. Translated: CASSLGWDSSYEQYF. This chain uses TRBV5-5 with TRBJ2-7, with 7 bases lining up with TRBD1. J gave up 0 bases and V 0 bases, and 3 bases lay outside the gene matches. The CDR3 is 15 residues long. Germline CDR1 and CDR2: SGHKS and YYEKEE (reference sequence).